Following are 10 T cell receptor beta chains from one sample sequenced in a study of blood T cell repertoires in COVID-19. Sequencing used immunoSEQ multiplex PCR; TCRdb keeps in-frame clones, though not all of them. The sample lists approximately 70,000 clones, roughly 80% seen once, with 15% to 20% in the top ten. Sequences were obtained from peripheral blood. Receptor source: a man aged 65 to 85 who had recovered from COVID-19.

V gene TRBV6-5 combines with J gene TRBJ1-1; TRBD1 matches at 8 bases. The CDR3 is 14 residues long. Germline V gene data show CDR1 as MNHEY and CDR2 as SVGAGI. V trimming: 5 bases; J trimming: 1 base; junction bases outside the gene matches: 3. CDR3 bases: TGTGCCAGCAGTAGAGGACAGGGGAACACTGAAGCTTTCTTT. The encoded protein is CASSRGQGNTEAFF.

V usage is TRBV19 and J usage is TRBJ1-5; TRBD1 matches 10 bases. After removal of 5 bases from V and 2 bases from J, the junction contained 3 bases not matched to a gene. The length of the CDR3 is 15 residues. From germline, CDR1 is LNHDA and CDR2 SQIVND (reference sequence). The CDR3 region has the DNA TGTGCCAGTAGTGGGACAGGGGCCCGCAATCAGCCCCAGCATTTT. This gives the protein CASSGTGARNQPQHF. Based on the CDR3 plus reference TRBV19 and TRBJ1-5, the full variable domain is DGGITQSPKYLFRKEGQNVTLSCEQNLNHDAMYWYRQDPGQGLRLIYYSQIVNDFQKGDIAEGYSVSREKKESFPLTVTSAQKNPTAFYLCASSGTGARNQPQHFGDGTRLSIL.

The chain joins TRBV5-1 to TRBJ2-3, with 8 bases fitting TRBD1. With 4 bases clipped from V and 1 base from J, the junction kept 5 bases outside the gene matches. This CDR3 has 15 residues. CDR1 and CDR2 (germline): SGHRS, YFSETQ. CDR3 in amino acids: CASSRSGQGTDTQYF. The CDR3 nucleotides are TGCGCCAGCAGCAGGTCGGGACAGGGCACAGATACGCAGTATTTT.

V is TRBV30 and J is TRBJ1-1, with D hard to call. Trimming pared 1 base from V and 5 bases from J, leaving 11 bases between. In germline, CDR1 is GTSNPN, CDR2 SVGIG (reference sequence). The CDR3 contains 13 residues. CDR3 protein: CAWSESPGTEAFF. As DNA, the CDR3 is TGTGCCTGGAGTGAAAGCCCGGGGACTGAAGCTTTCTTT.

This chain uses TRBV19 with TRBJ2-7, with a tentative D call TRBD1 (6 bases). Germline CDR1 and CDR2: LNHDA and SQIVND (reference sequence). V gave up 8 bases and J gave up 9 bases, with 17 bases separating them. The CDR3 has 12 amino acids. The CDR3 DNA reads TGTGCCAGTGGAGAGATTGGGGGCCCGCAGTACTTC. Translation: CASGEIGGPQYF.

This chain connects TRBV19 to TRBJ2-7; D may be TRBD1 (5 bases). CDR1 LNHDA and CDR2 SQIVND come from the germline V gene (reference sequence). The V gene lost 3 bases and the J gene lost 0 bases, with 9 bases spanning the gap. The CDR3 is 14 amino acids. The CDR3 reads CASSMSRASYEQYF. CDR3 nucleotides: TGTGCCAGTAGTATGTCCAGGGCCTCCTACGAGCAGTACTTC.

This chain connects TRBV5-1 to TRBJ1-1, with D uncertain. The germline gives CDR1 SGHRS, CDR2 YFSETQ. The CDR3 length is 13 residues. The ends were cut back, 1 base at V and 7 bases at J, with 11 bases in the middle. CDR3 DNA sequence: TGCGCCAGCAGCTTGTGGGGAGGTGATGAAGCTTTCTTT. Residues: CASSLWGGDEAFF.

The sample holds one count of this clone. The J gene is TRBJ1-6, the V gene TRBV27; 8 nucleotides line up with TRBD1. J was trimmed by 7 bases and V by 5 bases; bases with no gene match: 4. Germline CDR1 is MNHEY and CDR2 is SMNVEV (reference sequence). The length of the CDR3 is 14 residues. This CDR3 is CASSPRQGNSPLHF. The CDR3 coding sequence is TGTGCCAGCAGTCCGCGACAGGGGAATTCACCCCTCCACTTT.

The rearrangement uses TRBV6-5 and TRBJ1-2, with D tentatively TRBD1 (5 bases). This CDR3 has 15 residues. Germline V gene data show CDR1 as MNHEY and CDR2 as SVGAGI. V was clipped by 5 bases and J by 6 bases, with 19 bases between them. The CDR3 DNA follows: TGTGCCAGCAGTCAACAAGTCCCTTCAGGGCATGGCTACACCTTC. Translation gives CASSQQVPSGHGYTF.

The V call is TRBV11-2, the J call TRBJ2-7; no clear D gene. Per germline, CDR1 SGHAT and CDR2 FQNNGV. The CDR3 sequence is 13 residues long. V was clipped by 2 bases and J by 3 bases, with 8 bases between them. The chain's CDR3 is CASSLFPGYEQYF. CDR3 nucleotide sequence: TGTGCCAGCAGCTTATTTCCAGGCTACGAGCAGTACTTC.